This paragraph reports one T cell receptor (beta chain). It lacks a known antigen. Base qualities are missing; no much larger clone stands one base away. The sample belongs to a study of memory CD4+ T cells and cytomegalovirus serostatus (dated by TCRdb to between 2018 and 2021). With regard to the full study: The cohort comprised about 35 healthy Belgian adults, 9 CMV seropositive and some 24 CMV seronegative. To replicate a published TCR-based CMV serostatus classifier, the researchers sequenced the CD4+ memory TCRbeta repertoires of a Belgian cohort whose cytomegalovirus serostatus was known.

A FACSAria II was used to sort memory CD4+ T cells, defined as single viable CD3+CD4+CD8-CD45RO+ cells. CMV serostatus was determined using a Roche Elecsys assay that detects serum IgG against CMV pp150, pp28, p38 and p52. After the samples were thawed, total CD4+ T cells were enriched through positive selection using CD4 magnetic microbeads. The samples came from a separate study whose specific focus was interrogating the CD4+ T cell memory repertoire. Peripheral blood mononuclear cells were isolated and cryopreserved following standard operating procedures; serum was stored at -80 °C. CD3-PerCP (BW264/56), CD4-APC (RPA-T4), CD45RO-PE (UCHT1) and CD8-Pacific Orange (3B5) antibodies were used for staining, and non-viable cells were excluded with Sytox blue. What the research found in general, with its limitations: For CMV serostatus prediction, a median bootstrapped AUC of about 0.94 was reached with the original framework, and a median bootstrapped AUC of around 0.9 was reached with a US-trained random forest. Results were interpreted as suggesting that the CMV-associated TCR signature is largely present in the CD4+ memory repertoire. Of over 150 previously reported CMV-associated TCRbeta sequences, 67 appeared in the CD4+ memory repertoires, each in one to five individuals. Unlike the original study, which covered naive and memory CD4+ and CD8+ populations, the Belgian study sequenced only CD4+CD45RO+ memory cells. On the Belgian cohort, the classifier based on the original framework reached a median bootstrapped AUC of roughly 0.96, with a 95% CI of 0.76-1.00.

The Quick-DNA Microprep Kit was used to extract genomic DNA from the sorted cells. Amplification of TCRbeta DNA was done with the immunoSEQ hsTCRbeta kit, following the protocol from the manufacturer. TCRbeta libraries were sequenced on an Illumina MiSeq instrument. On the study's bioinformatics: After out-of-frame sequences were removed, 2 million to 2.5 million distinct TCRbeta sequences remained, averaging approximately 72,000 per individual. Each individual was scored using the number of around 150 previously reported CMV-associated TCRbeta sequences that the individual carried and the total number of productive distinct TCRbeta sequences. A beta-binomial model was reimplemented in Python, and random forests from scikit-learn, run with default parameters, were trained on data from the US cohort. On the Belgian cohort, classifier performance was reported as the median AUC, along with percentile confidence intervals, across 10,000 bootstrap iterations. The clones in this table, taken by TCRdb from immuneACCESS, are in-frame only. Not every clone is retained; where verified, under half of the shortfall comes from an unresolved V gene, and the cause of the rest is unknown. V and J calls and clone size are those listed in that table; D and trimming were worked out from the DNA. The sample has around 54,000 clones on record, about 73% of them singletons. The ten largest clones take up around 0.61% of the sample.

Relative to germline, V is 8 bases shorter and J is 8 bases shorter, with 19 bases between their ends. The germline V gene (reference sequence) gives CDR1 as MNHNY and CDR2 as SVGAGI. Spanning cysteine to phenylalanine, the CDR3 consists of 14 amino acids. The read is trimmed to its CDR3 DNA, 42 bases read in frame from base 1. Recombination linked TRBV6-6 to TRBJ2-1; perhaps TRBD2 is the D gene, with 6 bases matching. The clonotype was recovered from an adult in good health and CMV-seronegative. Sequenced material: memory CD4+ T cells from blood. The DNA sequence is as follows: TGTGCCAGCCTTTTTGAAACTAGCTTAGATGAGCAGTTCTTC. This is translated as CASLFETSLDEQFF.